The 6 T cell receptor beta chains presented below share a single source sample, sequenced in a study of cytomegalovirus exposure and HLA in healthy donors (dated 2017 in TCRdb). Library prep was done by the immunoSEQ multiplex PCR assay. For the multiplex PCR, a mixture combining 60 forward primers for TCR Vbeta segments and 13 reverse primers for TCR Jbeta segments was used. TCRdb obtained this table from immuneACCESS and retained in-frame rearrangements with V and J assigned. These tables miss some clones; where compared with another copy, unresolved V genes account for less than half of the shortfall, and the remainder is unexplained. Across this sample there are about 150,000 clones, with approximately 65% seen only once. The top ten hold over 5% of the sample. The sequenced material came from PBMCs. The receptor source for this set is a woman aged 60 to 75 in good health and CMV-seronegative.

V is TRBV4-2 and J is TRBJ2-4, with TRBD2 matching 13 bases. The CDR3 extends over 19 amino acids. Germline V gene data show CDR1 as LGHNA and CDR2 as YNFKEQ. V lost 0 bases and J lost 0; bases outside the gene matches: 5. The CDR3 region has the DNA TGTGCCAGCAGCCAAGAACTAGCGGGAGGGGCATTAGCCAAAAACATTCAGTACTTC. Amino acids: CASSQELAGGALAKNIQYF.

This chain links TRBV5-6 with TRBJ1-2; tentative D call: TRBD1 (6 bases). The V end lost 2 bases, the J end lost 4 bases, and 9 bases lay between the germline ends. CDR3 length equals 13 residues. Per germline, CDR1 SGHDT and CDR2 YYEEEE. DNA of the CDR3: TGTGCCAGCAGCTTTACAGGGCCCTATGGCTACACCTTC. It translates to CASSFTGPYGYTF.

This rearrangement joins TRBV6-6 to TRBJ2-3; 7 bases are a match to TRBD2. The CDR3 length is 14 residues. CDR1 and CDR2 (germline): MNHNY, SVGAGI (reference sequence). The trim removed 6 bases at V and 3 bases at J, leaving 6 bases unmatched. The CDR3 region is CASSPPSGTDTQYF. DNA of the CDR3: TGTGCCAGCAGCCCCCCTAGCGGTACAGATACGCAGTATTTT.

The rearrangement uses TRBV21-1 and TRBJ1-4; the D call TRBD1 from the table was never checked on the DNA. TRBV21-1 is a pseudogene locus. The CDR3 is 17 residues long. CDR3 bases: TGTGCCAGCCGACAGGGGTCCAGGGGGAAAACTAATGAAAAACTGTTTTTT. It codes for CASRQGSRGKTNEKLFF.

The chain recombines TRBV15 with TRBJ1-4; D not resolved. CDR1 LNHNV and CDR2 YYDKDF come from the germline V gene (reference sequence). Trimming cost V 4 bases and J 3 bases, with 15 bases left between them. The CDR3 contains 16 residues. DNA for the CDR3: TGTGCCACCAGCAACGAGGTGATGTTGGCTAATGAAAAACTGTTTTTT. Its protein product is CATSNEVMLANEKLFF.

This clone appeared a few times. CDR3: CASSFKTSGGNEQFF. The CDR3, as DNA: TGTGCCAGCAGCTTTAAGACTAGCGGAGGCAATGAGCAGTTCTTC. The V gene is TRBV5-6, the J gene TRBJ2-1, with 9 bases that match TRBD2. The V gene's germline CDR1 is SGHDT and CDR2 YYEEEE. The CDR3 length is 15 residues. V was pared by 2 bases and J by 6 bases, with 6 bases of the junction left unmatched.